Listed below are T cell receptor beta chains from one sample, sequenced in a study of T-cell reconstitution after alpha-beta-depleted transplantation in children. One entry per CDR3 protein, called by TCRdb with MiXCR from the PCR reads. The table shows 190,000 or so distinct CDR3 sequences, with about 6.3% occurring only once. Source: PBMCs from the stem cell graft donor, taken from the stem cell graft. Receptors originate from a human donor who donated a stem cell graft to a child with Wiskott-Aldrich syndrome. Both conserved end residues are part of each CDR3. Each record gives: J gene, V gene, clone size, D gene, CDR3 protein, CDR3 DNA. The D gene is left open where the match is weak. Clone size, where shown, is once, few, many, or a class for clones that have expanded.

j_call: TRBJ1-1
v_call: TRBV9
clone_size: many
d_call: NA
cdr3_aa: CASSVDSAGRDTEAFF
cdr3_nt: TGTGCCAGCAGCGTAGACAGCGCGGGTAGGGACACTGAAGCTTTCTTT

j_call: TRBJ2-2
v_call: TRBV12-3/TRBV12-4
clone_size: many
d_call: NA
cdr3_aa: CASSFRENTGELFF
cdr3_nt: TGTGCCAGCAGTTTCCGTGAGAACACCGGGGAGCTGTTTTTT

j_call: TRBJ2-1
v_call: TRBV12-3/TRBV12-4
clone_size: many
d_call: TRBD2
cdr3_aa: CASSLGLAGGYEQFF
cdr3_nt: TGTGCCAGCAGTTTGGGCCTAGCGGGAGGTTATGAGCAGTTCTTC

j_call: TRBJ2-1
v_call: TRBV5-1
clone_size: many
d_call: TRBD2
cdr3_aa: CASSWGLAGGSYNEQFF
cdr3_nt: TGCGCCAGCAGCTGGGGACTAGCGGGAGGCTCCTACAATGAGCAGTTCTTC

j_call: TRBJ1-1
v_call: TRBV5-1
clone_size: many
d_call: NA
cdr3_aa: CASRTDWNTEAFF
cdr3_nt: TGCGCCAGCAGGACAGACTGGAACACTGAAGCTTTCTTT

j_call: TRBJ2-1
v_call: TRBV3-1
clone_size: few
d_call: TRBD2
cdr3_aa: CASSLAGVKGNEQFF
cdr3_nt: TGTGCCAGCAGCCTAGCGGGAGTGAAAGGGAATGAGCAGTTCTTC

j_call: TRBJ2-3
v_call: TRBV7-2
clone_size: many
d_call: TRBD2
cdr3_aa: CASRQLAEDTDTQYF
cdr3_nt: TGTGCCAGCAGGCAACTAGCGGAAGACACAGATACGCAGTATTTT

j_call: TRBJ1-5
v_call: TRBV7-2
clone_size: few
d_call: NA
cdr3_aa: CASRREVGNQPQHF
cdr3_nt: TGTGCCAGCCGCAGGGAGGTGGGCAATCAGCCCCAGCATTTT

j_call: TRBJ2-5
v_call: TRBV20-1
clone_size: NA
d_call: TRBD2
cdr3_aa: CSALAAETQYF
cdr3_nt: TGCAGTGCCCTAGCGGCGGAGACCCAGTACTTC

j_call: TRBJ2-1
v_call: TRBV7-8
clone_size: many
d_call: TRBD2
cdr3_aa: CASSFLTSVNNEQFF
cdr3_nt: TGTGCCAGCAGCTTCCTGACTAGCGTTAACAATGAGCAGTTCTTC

j_call: TRBJ2-7
v_call: TRBV5-1
clone_size: many
d_call: NA
cdr3_aa: CASSFISGSYEQYF
cdr3_nt: TGCGCCAGCAGCTTTATAAGCGGCAGCTACGAGCAGTACTTC

j_call: TRBJ2-2
v_call: TRBV5-1
clone_size: many
d_call: NA
cdr3_aa: CASSGVARNTGELFF
cdr3_nt: TGCGCCAGCAGCGGAGTAGCGCGGAACACCGGGGAGCTGTTTTTT

j_call: TRBJ2-1
v_call: TRBV20-1
clone_size: few
d_call: NA
cdr3_aa: CSATSYSSYNEQFF
cdr3_nt: TGCAGTGCCACTAGCTACAGCTCCTACAATGAGCAGTTCTTC

j_call: TRBJ1-2
v_call: TRBV7-2
clone_size: many
d_call: NA
cdr3_aa: CASSLGGTRGPTF
cdr3_nt: TGTGCCAGCAGCTTAGGAGGCACACGGGGACCCACCTTC

j_call: TRBJ2-3
v_call: TRBV3-1
clone_size: few
d_call: NA
cdr3_aa: CASSQVISTDTQYF
cdr3_nt: TGTGCCAGCAGCCAAGTCATTAGCACAGATACGCAGTATTTT

j_call: TRBJ1-1
v_call: TRBV11-2
clone_size: many
d_call: NA
cdr3_aa: CASSLYGRDLTEAFF
cdr3_nt: TGTGCCAGCAGCTTATATGGCAGGGACCTCACTGAAGCTTTCTTT

j_call: TRBJ2-2
v_call: TRBV27
clone_size: many
d_call: TRBD2
cdr3_aa: CASSVSGSNTGELFF
cdr3_nt: TGTGCCAGCAGTGTTAGCGGGAGCAACACCGGGGAGCTGTTTTTT

j_call: TRBJ1-1
v_call: TRBV24-1
clone_size: many
d_call: NA
cdr3_aa: CATSDSRGNTEAFF
cdr3_nt: TGTGCCACCAGTGATTCGAGGGGGAACACTGAAGCTTTCTTT

j_call: TRBJ2-1
v_call: TRBV7-2
clone_size: many
d_call: TRBD2
cdr3_aa: CASSFFGRADEQFF
cdr3_nt: TGTGCCAGCAGCTTTTTCGGGAGGGCCGATGAGCAGTTCTTC

j_call: TRBJ2-7
v_call: TRBV5-1
clone_size: many
d_call: TRBD2
cdr3_aa: CASSPGGREQYF
cdr3_nt: TGCGCCAGCAGCCCGGGGGGGCGCGAGCAGTACTTC

j_call: TRBJ1-1
v_call: TRBV18
clone_size: NA
d_call: NA
cdr3_aa: CASSPGAMGAEAFF
cdr3_nt: TGTGCCAGCTCACCTGGCGCGATGGGCGCTGAAGCTTTCTTT

j_call: TRBJ2-7
v_call: TRBV5-1
clone_size: many
d_call: NA
cdr3_aa: CASSLQGNYEQYF
cdr3_nt: TGCGCCAGCAGCTTACAGGGAAACTACGAGCAGTACTTC

j_call: TRBJ2-1
v_call: TRBV4-3
clone_size: many
d_call: NA
cdr3_aa: CASSQDPSGFLLFF
cdr3_nt: TGCGCCAGCAGCCAAGATCCTTCGGGGTTCTTATTGTTCTTC

j_call: TRBJ2-7
v_call: TRBV27
clone_size: NA
d_call: TRBD1
cdr3_aa: CASSPTGVTYEQYF
cdr3_nt: TGTGCCAGCTCCCCGACAGGGGTCACCTACGAGCAGTACTTC

j_call: TRBJ2-1
v_call: TRBV24-1
clone_size: many
d_call: NA
cdr3_aa: CATSEPGSFNEQFF
cdr3_nt: TGTGCCACCAGTGAACCAGGATCTTTCAATGAGCAGTTCTTC

j_call: TRBJ2-1
v_call: TRBV25-1
clone_size: few
d_call: TRBD2
cdr3_aa: CASSELTPLAGAGNEQFF
cdr3_nt: TGTGCCAGCAGTGAATTAACCCCCCTAGCGGGAGCTGGCAATGAGCAGTTCTTC

j_call: TRBJ1-5
v_call: TRBV2
clone_size: many
d_call: NA
cdr3_aa: CASSGDSNQPQHF
cdr3_nt: TGTGCCAGCAGTGGGGACAGCAATCAGCCCCAGCATTTT

j_call: TRBJ2-1
v_call: TRBV6-2/TRBV6-3
clone_size: NA
d_call: NA
cdr3_aa: CASSGTAGGEQFF
cdr3_nt: TGTGCCAGCAGCGGTACTGCCGGCGGGGAGCAGTTCTTC

j_call: TRBJ2-5
v_call: TRBV3-1
clone_size: NA
d_call: TRBD2
cdr3_aa: CASSSWTSGRASETQYF
cdr3_nt: TGTGCCAGCAGCTCCTGGACTAGCGGGAGGGCGTCAGAGACCCAGTACTTC

j_call: TRBJ2-2
v_call: TRBV20-1
clone_size: many
d_call: TRBD1
cdr3_aa: CSARRPGGSTGELFF
cdr3_nt: TGCAGTGCTCGAAGACCAGGGGGCAGCACCGGGGAGCTGTTTTTT

j_call: TRBJ2-3
v_call: TRBV21-1
clone_size: many
d_call: NA
cdr3_aa: CASSTTGIVPDTQYF
cdr3_nt: TGTGCCAGCAGCACGACAGGGATCGTACCAGATACGCAGTATTTT

j_call: TRBJ1-1
v_call: TRBV7-9
clone_size: many
d_call: TRBD1
cdr3_aa: CASSLTGGAGTEAFF
cdr3_nt: TGTGCCAGCAGCTTGACAGGGGGCGCGGGCACTGAAGCTTTCTTT

j_call: TRBJ2-5
v_call: TRBV12-3/TRBV12-4
clone_size: many
d_call: NA
cdr3_aa: CASTKLTGETQYF
cdr3_nt: TGTGCCAGCACCAAACTGACAGGAGAGACCCAGTACTTC

j_call: TRBJ2-1
v_call: TRBV20-1
clone_size: few
d_call: TRBD2
cdr3_aa: CSASGTSGSSYNEQFF
cdr3_nt: TGCAGTGCTTCCGGGACTAGCGGTTCTTCCTACAATGAGCAGTTCTTC

j_call: TRBJ2-5
v_call: TRBV3-1
clone_size: many
d_call: NA
cdr3_aa: CASSQGRERETQYF
cdr3_nt: TGTGCCAGCAGCCAAGGACGGGAGCGAGAGACCCAGTACTTC